This TCR beta chain was profiled in a study of cytomegalovirus exposure and HLA in healthy donors. Study-level points and caveats: Among immune exposure information, only CMV serostatus was available. TCR beta chains numbering more than 150 were designated cytomegalovirus-associated. Testing in vitro showed a few CMV-associated chains specific for CMV antigens.

Remarks on this clone: As yet, its antigen is unknown.

The length of the CDR3 is 17 residues. The J segment lost 0 bases and the V segment lost 5 bases, leaving 6 bases of the junction unmatched. Germline lookup yields CDR1 SSHAT and CDR2 FNYEAQ (reference sequence). Both 60 Vbeta primers and 13 Jbeta primers went into the PCR. Sequenced by immunoSEQ multiplex PCR; TCRdb stores in-frame clones only, minus some. This table has roughly 200,000 clones, 85% appearing once. The rearrangement joins TRBV7-7 to TRBJ2-2; 10 bases map to TRBD1. This receptor was obtained from a woman aged 50 to 65 in good health and CMV-seronegative. The sequenced sample was PBMCs. The CDR3: CASSRDRGSANTGELFF. CDR3 nucleotides: TGTGCCAGCAGCCGGGACAGGGGCAGCGCGAACACCGGGGAGCTGTTTTTT.